This paragraph covers one T cell receptor (delta chain) sequence. As a fraction of the sample, this clone is large (0.1 to 1%). This clone's antigen is unknown. Base qualities are not recorded, but no much larger clone differs from it by a single base. The sample carries other DNA sequences with the same CDR3. Counted from cysteine to phenylalanine, this CDR3 has 18 amino acids. Of the read, only the CDR3 DNA is kept; its 54 bases are in frame from base 1. The germline V gene provides CDR1 TSWWSYY and CDR2 QGS. V and J are truncated by 4 bases and 2 bases respectively, leaving an intervening sequence of 23 bases. This sample is drawn from a study of Vγ9Vδ2 T cells in congenital toxoplasmosis (dated by TCRdb to the early 2020s). Broadly, across the study: To diagnose congenital toxoplasmosis, IgG, IgM and IgA serology, Western blot and an in-house interferon-gamma release assay were used. In this study, researchers looked at the gamma and delta chain CDR3 repertoires of sorted blood gammadelta T cells, comparing infants congenitally infected with T. gondii against uninfected infants. TCR sequencing covered about 5 infected and about 11 uninfected infants at 2 months, plus 3 infected and 4 uninfected infants at 1 year. Repertoire sequencing was done on samples from infants at 2 months after birth and at 1 year of age. What the research found in general, with its limitations: Two months was the earliest age with enough suitable sample material for TCR repertoire analysis, so newborn repertoires were not sequenced. Germline-encoded fetal-type TRDV2 CDR3 sequences seemed to be more prevalent in infected than in uninfected 2-month-old infants, with an in utero expansion footprint being suggested. At 1 year of age, repertoire differences between infected and uninfected infants were less clear than at 2 months. At 2 months, TRGV9 and TRDV2 CDR3s of infected infants appeared to carry fewer N additions than uninfected infants, especially TRDV2-TRDJ1 sequences. Both infected and uninfected infants showed a high prevalence of a public TRGV9 clonotype.

The same treatment, consisting of spiramycin and/or pyrimethamine plus sulfadiazine plus folinic acid, was given to the mothers of both infected and uninfected infants. All infants, infected and uninfected, were born by term delivery after more than 37 weeks of gestation. Approximately 1 mL of blood was processed into PBMCs by Lymphoprep gradient centrifugation, then cryopreserved in liquid nitrogen and shipped to Belgium. Thawed PBMCs were labeled with Zombie NIR viability dye and stained with CD3, TCR gammadelta, Vgamma9 and Vdelta2 antibodies. Sorting of CD3+ TCRgammadelta+ T cells was performed on a FACSAria III, reaching a mean purity of almost 99%. For each sample, the RNeasy Micro Kit was used to isolate RNA from some 9,700 sorted gammadelta T cells. Infants were born to mothers enrolled with primary T. gondii infection during pregnancy. The infants' peripheral blood was drawn at an outpatient microbiology and virology center located in Pavia, Italy.

Using SuperScript II, cDNA was generated through template-switch reverse transcription, with TRGC- and TRDC-specific primers combined in a single tube. The TRGC primer was designed so that it binds both the TRGC1 and the TRGC2 constant genes. Amplification of TRG and TRD was done with the KAPA Real-Time Library Amplification Kit, and AMPure XP beads were used for purification between steps. Index PCR with the Nextera XT Index Kit was used to attach Illumina sequencing adapters. Sequencing of TRG and TRD amplicons was performed on an Illumina MiSeq with the V2 300 kit, and 150 bp paired-end reads were generated. Under the source paper's analysis protocol: Before any further analysis, FastQC version 0.11.8 was used to check read quality. Reads were aligned against the TRG or TRD reference genes from GenBank, and CDR3 sequences were constructed using MiXCR version 3.0.3. Default MiXCR settings were used with one exception: TRDD gene segments were assembled from 3 consecutive nucleotides instead of 5. N additions, CDR3 length, J segment length and clonotype sharing between samples were calculated with VDJtools version 1.2.1. Out-of-frame CDR3 sequences and those containing stop codons were excluded from analysis. Infant repertoires were compared for overlap with previously published fetal, cord blood and adult blood Vgamma9Vdelta2 repertoires. TCRdb recomputed clones from the public reads with CATT; identical DNA rows were then combined. TCRdb, not the authors, supplied the V and J calls. This sample gives several hundred delta-chain clones in total; about 50% of them show up just once. Of the sample, 25% is held by the ten largest clones.

The receptor was isolated from a child under 10 years old born to a mother with Toxoplasma gondii infection during pregnancy, either congenitally infected or uninfected (not recorded which). Material for sequencing was gamma-delta T cells from blood. Recombination connected TRDV1 to TRDJ1; possibly the D gene is TRDD2, per 6 matching bases. The CDR3 has the sequence CALGVLRWGFKETDKLIF. The bases read TGTGCTCTTGGGGTCCTACGGTGGGGCTTCAAGGAAACCGATAAACTCATCTTT.